The present TCR beta chain was sequenced within a study of blood T cell repertoires in COVID-19. Study background: Acute and convalescent COVID-19 specimens originated in the United States, Italy and Spain. Nucleic acid was either cDNA or gDNA, and it came from T cells, B-cell-depleted T cells, or PBMCs.

Germline V CDR1 and CDR2: LNHDA, SQIVND (reference sequence). Trimming took 7 bases from V and 2 from J, leaving 6 bases between them. The CDR3 consists of 12 residues. Original processing methods: Amplification of reference gene primers provided the estimated nucleated cell counts. TCRdb's copy holds only in-frame clones and misses some; the assay was immunoSEQ multiplex PCR. V and J calls and clone size are copied from that table; D and trimming were computed from the DNA. Here the sample spans around 120,000 clones, 87% being singletons. The clonotype comes from a human donor in a cohort sampled during active COVID-19. The specimen was peripheral blood. The chain combines TRBV19 with TRBJ1-5; D unresolved. CDR3 protein: CASTRGNQPQHF. In nucleotides, the CDR3 is TGTGCCAGTACCCGGGGCAATCAGCCCCAGCATTTT. Using reference TRBV19 and TRBJ1-5 for the parts outside the CDR3, the full variable domain is DGGITQSPKYLFRKEGQNVTLSCEQNLNHDAMYWYRQDPGQGLRLIYYSQIVNDFQKGDIAEGYSVSREKKESFPLTVTSAQKNPTAFYLCASTRGNQPQHFGDGTRLSIL.